These 22 T cell receptor beta chains were sequenced from one sample in a study of cytomegalovirus exposure and HLA in healthy donors (dated by TCRdb to the late 2010s). The method behind the library was the immunoSEQ multiplex PCR assay. For the multiplex PCR, a mixture combining 60 forward primers for TCR Vbeta segments and 13 reverse primers for TCR Jbeta segments was used. TCRdb limited this immuneACCESS table to in-frame rearrangements with V and J called. A share of clones is missing; checked studies link under half to unresolved V genes, and the rest is unexplained. The sample data list 200,000 to 250,000 clones, and over 65% of these were observed just once. The ten top clones hold 0.63% of the sample. Sequencing was done on a sample of PBMCs. Source of these receptors: a man younger than 35 in good health and CMV-seronegative.

The J gene is TRBJ1-1, the V gene TRBV18; D remains unclear. The germline CDR1 and CDR2 sequences are KGHSH and LQKENI. CDR3 length equals 14 residues. V was clipped by 6 bases and J by 2 bases, with 13 bases between them. The CDR3 nucleotides are TGTGCCAGCTCCGACAAGACCGAAAACACTGAAGCTTTCTTT. Its translation: CASSDKTENTEAFF.

The J gene is TRBJ2-5, the V gene TRBV7-8; 9 nucleotides line up with TRBD2. The CDR3 has 15 amino acids. The V gene end was trimmed by 6 bases and the J gene end by 1 base; junction bases not matched to a gene: 6. Per the germline V gene, CDR1 is SGHVS and CDR2 is FQNEAQ. CDR3 in DNA: TGTGCCAGCAGTCGCCTTAGCGGGAGCCAAGAGACCCAGTACTTC. It translates to CASSRLSGSQETQYF.

The chain couples TRBV15 to TRBJ1-3, with 7 bases lining up with TRBD1. CDR3 length: 17 amino acids. Germline CDR1 LNHNV, CDR2 YYDKDF (reference sequence). V shed 1 base, J shed 4 bases, and the junction held 10 bases outside the gene matches. CDR3 sequence (DNA): TGTGCCACCAGCAGAGGCCCGGGACAGCGAGGGGGAAACACCATATATTTT. Its translation: CATSRGPGQRGGNTIYF.

This clone has only one observation. This sequence joins TRBV27 and TRBJ2-7; D is possibly TRBD2 (5 bases). Between the trimmed V and J ends, which lost 8 bases and 0 bases, there was a span of 14 bases. Germline CDR1 MNHEY, CDR2 SMNVEV (reference sequence). The CDR3 length is 14 residues. The CDR3 DNA follows: TGTGCCAGCGGGAGATTAGGTCCCTCCTACGAGCAGTACTTC. The encoded protein is CASGRLGPSYEQYF.

The chain uses TRBV7-6 and TRBJ2-7, with TRBD2 identical over 9 bases. Germline V gene lookup returns CDR1 SGHVS and CDR2 FNYEAQ. The CDR3 has 16 residues. Germline trimming cut 2 bases from V and 2 bases from J; bases unmatched to any gene: 7. CDR3 bases: TGTGCCAGCAGCTTATTACCTAGCGGGAATGCCTACGAGCAGTACTTC. This codes for CASSLLPSGNAYEQYF.

Comments on this clone: Distinct nucleotide sequences in the sample also encode this CDR3. J is TRBJ1-2 and V is TRBV6-5; a possible D gene is TRBD1 (5 bases). The V gene's germline CDR1 is MNHEY and CDR2 SVGAGI. Trimming removed 2 bases at V and 2 bases at J, with 6 bases between. CDR3 size: 13 residues. The CDR3 protein is CASSYDRNYGYTF. The DNA of the CDR3 is TGTGCCAGCAGTTACGACAGAAACTATGGCTACACCTTC.

The rearrangement links TRBV18 to TRBJ2-5; a possible D gene is TRBD1 (6 bases). The J call may not be correct, given that the DNA end is closer to TRBJ2-7. This CDR3 has 14 residues. Germline-derived CDR1 and CDR2 are KGHSH and LQKENI. This CDR3 reads CASSARDNSYEQYF. For the CDR3, the DNA is TGTGCCAGCTCAGCCCGGGACAACTCCTACGAGCAGTACTTC.

The genes are TRBV6-5 and TRBJ1-5; D is unclear. CDR1 and CDR2 from the germline V gene are MNHEY and SVGAGI. The CDR3 extends over 13 amino acids. The V and J ends lost 6 bases and 0 bases respectively, with 6 bases between them. The CDR3 is CASRGSSNQPQHF. CDR3 sequence (DNA): TGTGCCAGCAGGGGGAGTAGCAATCAGCCCCAGCATTTT.

The chain carries TRBV29-1 and TRBJ1-2; D remains ambiguous. The CDR3 runs 13 residues. V dropped 4 bases and J dropped 5 bases, with 14 bases sitting between them. The germline V gene has CDR1 SQVTM and CDR2 ANQGSEA. The CDR3 here is CSVGLPNSYGYTF. CDR3 bases: TGCAGCGTTGGACTCCCGAACTCTTATGGCTACACCTTC.

V usage is TRBV6-5 and J usage is TRBJ1-2; 10 nucleotides line up with TRBD1. CDR3 length: 13 amino acids. Unmatched junction bases numbered 6, after V lost 6 bases and J lost 8 bases. Germline loops: CDR1 MNHEY, CDR2 SVGAGI. CDR3 protein: CASSDRGQRGYTF. The CDR3 DNA is TGTGCCAGCAGCGACAGGGGGCAACGAGGCTACACCTTC.

The table lists this clone with a few counts. The V gene is TRBV19, the J gene TRBJ2-3; 10 bases are a match to TRBD2. The germline CDR1 and CDR2 sequences are LNHDA and SQIVND (reference sequence). V lost 6 bases, J lost 2 bases, and 8 bases stayed unmatched. CDR3 length equals 16 residues. This CDR3 is CASRGSGREFTDTQYF. The CDR3, as DNA: TGTGCCAGTAGGGGGAGCGGGAGGGAATTCACAGATACGCAGTATTTT.

V and J are TRBV11-3 and TRBJ2-1, with D maybe TRBD2 (6 bases). Germline V CDR1 and CDR2: SGHNT, YENEEA. V shed 1 base and J shed 2 bases, with 9 bases lying between them. The CDR3 extends over 15 amino acids. This CDR3 reads CASSLAGVTYNEQFF. CDR3 in DNA: TGTGCCAGCAGCTTAGCGGGAGTAACCTACAATGAGCAGTTCTTC.

V is TRBV5-8 and J is TRBJ2-7, with a tentative D call TRBD2 (5 bases). Trimming removed 1 base from V and 0 bases from J, with 8 bases in between. There are 14 residues in the CDR3. CDR1 and CDR2 (germline): SGHTS, YDEGEE. DNA for the CDR3: TGTGCCAGCAGCTTGTCGGGGAACTCCTACGAGCAGTACTTC. It translates to CASSLSGNSYEQYF.

V and J are TRBV5-4 and TRBJ1-2; 8 nucleotides line up with TRBD1. J was trimmed by 9 bases and V by 4 bases; bases with no gene match: 8. This CDR3 has 13 amino acids. Germline assignment: CDR1 SGHNT and CDR2 YYREEE (reference sequence). The CDR3 DNA is TGTGCCAGCAGCCCAGACAGGGGCAGGAGCTACACCTTC. Its translation: CASSPDRGRSYTF.

This rearrangement joins TRBV18 to TRBJ1-2; 12 nucleotides line up with TRBD1. This CDR3 spans 14 amino acids. After removal of 6 bases from V and 7 bases from J, the junction contained 6 bases not matched to a gene. Germline values: CDR1 KGHSH, CDR2 LQKENI. Written as DNA, the CDR3 is TGTGCCAGCTCGCCCGGGACAGGGGGCTCTGGCTACACCTTC. Protein: CASSPGTGGSGYTF.

This clone was recorded a few times. The chain is built from TRBV29-1 and TRBJ1-1, with 7 bases aligning to TRBD1. Trimming at V came to 1 base and at J to 3 bases, leaving 8 bases not matched to a gene. This CDR3 spans 15 amino acids. Germline values: CDR1 SQVTM, CDR2 ANQGSEA. In DNA, the CDR3 is TGCAGCGTTGAAGTATTCGACAGGGCGCACACTGAAGCTTTCTTT. It yields the protein CSVEVFDRAHTEAFF.

The CDR3 reads CASRDYSGRGTGELFF. The CDR3 coding sequence is TGCGCCAGCAGGGATTATAGCGGGAGGGGAACCGGGGAGCTGTTTTTT. This sequence joins TRBV4-1 and TRBJ2-2; 11 nucleotides agree with TRBD2. V gave up 6 bases and J gave up 5 bases; unmatched junction bases: 8. CDR1 MGHRA and CDR2 YSYEKL come from the germline V gene. CDR3 size: 16 residues.

The chain joins TRBV19 to TRBJ2-1, with 7 bases identical to TRBD2. CDR1 is LNHDA, CDR2 SQIVND, per germline (reference sequence). V lost 6 bases and J lost 4; bases outside the gene matches: 18. This CDR3 is 18 amino acids long. Here the CDR3 DNA reads TGTGCCAGTAGACCTTGGGCTAGCGGAAGGTCTTCGTACAATGAGCAGTTCTTC. Translation gives CASRPWASGRSSYNEQFF. The full variable domain, completed using reference TRBV19 and TRBJ2-1, is DGGITQSPKYLFRKEGQNVTLSCEQNLNHDAMYWYRQDPGQGLRLIYYSQIVNDFQKGDIAEGYSVSREKKESFPLTVTSAQKNPTAFYLCASRPWASGRSSYNEQFFGPGTRLTVL.

The chain has TRBV28 and TRBJ1-4; no clear D gene. Trimming shortened V by 7 bases and J by 0 bases, and 15 bases separated the two germline ends. Germline V CDR1 and CDR2: MDHEN, SYDVKM. The CDR3 is made up of 16 amino acids. The CDR3 nucleotides are TGTGCCAGCACTGAGTGGGCCCCGTCAACTAATGAAAAACTGTTTTTT. Amino acids: CASTEWAPSTNEKLFF.

The chain is built from TRBV7-3 and TRBJ2-2; D possibly corresponds to TRBD1 (5 bases). CDR1 is SGHTA and CDR2 is FQGTGA in the germline V gene. Trimming cost V 5 bases and J 8 bases, with 15 bases left between them. This CDR3 has 14 amino acids. CDR3 bases: TGTGCCAGCAGCCCCCAGGGAACGGCGGGGGAGCTGTTTTTT. Protein sequence: CASSPQGTAGELFF. The full variable domain, in which reference TRBV7-3 and TRBJ2-2 provide the parts outside the CDR3, is GAGVSQTPSNKVTEKGKYVELRCDPISGHTALYWYRQSLGQGPEFLIYFQGTGAADDSGLPNDRFFAVRPEGSVSTLKIQRTERGDSAVYLCASSPQGTAGELFFGEGSRLTVL.

V gene TRBV5-1 combines with J gene TRBJ1-1; 8 bases line up with TRBD1. The trim removed 4 bases at V and 1 base at J, leaving 3 bases unmatched. Germline CDR1 SGHRS, CDR2 YFSETQ. This CDR3 is built from 14 residues. The CDR3 DNA sequence: TGCGCCAGCAGCGGACAGGGTTGGAACACTGAAGCTTTCTTT. The encoded protein is CASSGQGWNTEAFF.

This chain connects TRBV7-9 to TRBJ2-5; D gene unclear. The CDR3 is 12 residues long. The germline gives CDR1 SEHNR, CDR2 FQNEAQ (reference sequence). Between the trimmed V and J ends, which lost 5 bases and 5 bases, there was a span of 9 bases. CDR3 in amino acids: CASSQSPETQYF. CDR3 coding DNA: TGTGCCAGCAGCCAGTCTCCCGAGACCCAGTACTTC.